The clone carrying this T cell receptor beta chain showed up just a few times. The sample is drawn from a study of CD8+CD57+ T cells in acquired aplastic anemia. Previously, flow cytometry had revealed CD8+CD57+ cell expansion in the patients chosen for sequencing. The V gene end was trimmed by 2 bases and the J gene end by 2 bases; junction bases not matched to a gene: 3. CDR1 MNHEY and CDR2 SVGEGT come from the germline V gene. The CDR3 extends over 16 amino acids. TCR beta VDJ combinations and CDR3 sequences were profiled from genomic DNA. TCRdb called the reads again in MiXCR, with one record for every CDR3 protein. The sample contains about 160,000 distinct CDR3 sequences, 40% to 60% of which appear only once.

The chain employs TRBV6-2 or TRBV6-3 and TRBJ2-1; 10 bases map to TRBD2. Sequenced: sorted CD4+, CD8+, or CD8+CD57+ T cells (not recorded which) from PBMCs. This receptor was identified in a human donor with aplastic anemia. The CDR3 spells CASSYRAGGPYNEQFF. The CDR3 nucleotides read TGTGCCAGCAGTTACCGAGCGGGAGGGCCCTACAATGAGCAGTTCTTC.